This paragraph reports one T cell receptor (beta chain). Its antigen is not yet known. The record has no base qualities; no much larger clone is one base away. The data are from a study of blood T cell repertoires in COVID-19 (dated by TCRdb to the early 2020s). In terms of the full investigation: Samples from collaborators originated in the United States, Italy and Spain and spanned both the acute and convalescent phases of COVID-19. Subjects who had been exposed to COVID-19, were actively infected with it, or had recovered from it provided the deeply sampled blood TCRbeta repertoires that made up the dataset. Samples were obtained from the ongoing ImmuneRACE study (first 160 participants) and from over a thousand subjects provided by 6 global collaborators. A de-identified subject ID, COVID-19 status, age in years and sex were almost always included in the sample metadata. HLA class I and class II types, where available, came from metadata supplied by the sample provider rather than from assay-based typing. The repertoires were released in a freely available public database meant as a resource for research on the immune response to SARS-CoV-2. The material from the prospective study consisted of cDNA or gDNA derived from T cells, B-cell-depleted T cells, or PBMCs.

The immunoSEQ Assay, a bias-controlled multiplex PCR, was used to amplify TCRbeta CDR3 regions from genomic DNA. Processing in the source paper ran as follows. Within the assay, amplification of reference gene primers was used to estimate how many nucleated cells each sample contained. Sequence reads were collapsed and filtered to measure the absolute abundance of every unique TCRbeta CDR3 rearrangement. For each sample, productive Simpson clonality was calculated as the square root of Simpson's diversity index over productive rearrangements. This is the immuneACCESS table as TCRdb keeps it, with only in-frame sequences that have V and J called. A part of the clones is gone; compared with another copy, unresolved V genes explain less than half, and the rest is unexplained. V and J calls and clone size are given by that table; D and trimming were obtained from the DNA. Within this sample are 250,000 to 350,000 clones, with approximately 90% of them counted one time only. The ten largest make up approximately 6.6% of the sample.

Another Seattle source contributed samples from volunteer blood donors who had recovered from COVID-19. The collaborating institutions used their own protocols to collect whole blood in K2EDTA tubes. For TCRbeta analysis, collaborator samples were shipped as frozen whole blood, as isolated PBMCs, or as DNA extracted from either sample type. The cysteine opens and the phenylalanine closes a CDR3 of 13 amino acids. Only the CDR3 part of the read is kept: 39 bases, read in frame from the first base. V sheds 5 bases and J sheds 8 bases, leaving 15 bases between their ends. Results and caveats for the whole study, not just this receptor: The amount of clinical and demographic metadata varied by source and participant and was provided uncurated.

Sequenced material: peripheral blood. The sequence links TRBV12-3 or TRBV12-4 to TRBJ1-2, with the D gene uncertain. This clonotype was obtained from a woman in her twenties or thirties who had recovered from COVID-19. DNA sequence: TGTGCCAGCAGTCCCGAAGTTTCCCGGGGCTACACCTTC. This translates into CASSPEVSRGYTF.